A selection of T cell receptor beta chains follows, all from one sample in a study of T cells in Graves' hyperthyroidism and ophthalmopathy. TCRdb itself ran the multiplex PCR reads through MiXCR, one entry per CDR3 protein. The sample records more than 350,000 distinct CDR3 sequences, about 15% being singletons. Sequencing used blood. All receptors derive from a woman aged 55 to 70 with Graves' ophthalmopathy. The CDR3 runs from the conserved cysteine through the conserved F or W. The order of the fields is D gene, J gene, clone size, V gene, CDR3 DNA, CDR3 protein. The D gene is left open where the match is weak. Clone size is given for some rows only: seen once, a few or many times, or a class if the clone is expanded.

d_call: TRBD2
j_call: TRBJ2-1
clone_size: many
v_call: TRBV15
cdr3_nt: TGTGCCACCAGCAGGGCCCCCGGGACTAGAAGCAATGAGCAGTTCTTC
cdr3_aa: CATSRAPGTRSNEQFF

d_call: NA
j_call: TRBJ2-1
clone_size: NA
v_call: TRBV19
cdr3_nt: TGTGCCAGTAGTATAGTTGGGGTGAGGCACTACAATGAGCAGTTCTTC
cdr3_aa: CASSIVGVRHYNEQFF

d_call: TRBD2
j_call: TRBJ2-1
clone_size: few
v_call: TRBV6-1
cdr3_nt: TGTGCCAGCAGGTCTAGCGGGAGGGTGGGAAATGAGCAGTTCTTC
cdr3_aa: CASRSSGRVGNEQFF

d_call: NA
j_call: TRBJ2-3
clone_size: many
v_call: TRBV18
cdr3_nt: TGTGCCAGCTCACGCCAGAGGGCGGGTAGCACAGATACGCAGTATTTT
cdr3_aa: CASSRQRAGSTDTQYF

d_call: TRBD1
j_call: TRBJ2-5
clone_size: many
v_call: TRBV24-1
cdr3_nt: TGTGCCACCAGTGATCTCGGACAGGGCAGAGAGACCCAGTACTTC
cdr3_aa: CATSDLGQGRETQYF

d_call: TRBD1
j_call: TRBJ1-2
clone_size: few
v_call: TRBV6-6
cdr3_nt: TGTGCCAGCAGTTACTTGGGACAGACCTATGGCTACACCTTC
cdr3_aa: CASSYLGQTYGYTF

d_call: NA
j_call: TRBJ2-3
clone_size: many
v_call: TRBV6-6
cdr3_nt: TGTGCCAGCAGTTACTCCGACACAGATACGCAGTATTTT
cdr3_aa: CASSYSDTDTQYF

d_call: TRBD2
j_call: TRBJ2-6
clone_size: many
v_call: TRBV3-1
cdr3_nt: TGTGCCAGCAGCCAAGGGCTAGCGGGAGTACTTGGGGCCAACGTCCTGACTTTC
cdr3_aa: CASSQGLAGVLGANVLTF

d_call: TRBD2
j_call: TRBJ2-7
clone_size: NA
v_call: TRBV7-9
cdr3_nt: TGTGCCAGCAGCTTAGGAGGCGCAATTGGCCAAAGCGGGAGATCCTACGAGCAGTACTTC
cdr3_aa: CASSLGGAIGQSGRSYEQYF

d_call: TRBD1
j_call: TRBJ1-5
clone_size: many
v_call: TRBV5-5
cdr3_nt: TGTGCCAGCAGACACGGACAGGGGTTGGTGGAGCCCCAGCATTTT
cdr3_aa: CASRHGQGLVEPQHF

d_call: NA
j_call: TRBJ2-1
clone_size: few
v_call: TRBV9
cdr3_nt: TGTGCCAGCAGCGCCCAGGGATTGAATGAGCAGTTCTTC
cdr3_aa: CASSAQGLNEQFF

d_call: NA
j_call: TRBJ2-1
clone_size: NA
v_call: TRBV20-1
cdr3_nt: TGCAGTGCTAGTACGGCTAGCTACTCCTACAATGAGCAGTTCTTC
cdr3_aa: CSASTASYSYNEQFF

d_call: NA
j_call: TRBJ1-4
clone_size: NA
v_call: TRBV9
cdr3_nt: TGTGCCAGCAGCGTAGCTGGTGAAAAACTGTTTTTT
cdr3_aa: CASSVAGEKLFF

d_call: NA
j_call: TRBJ1-1
clone_size: NA
v_call: TRBV6-2/TRBV6-3
cdr3_nt: TGTGCCAGCAGTTACCGGGTGGGCACTGAAGCTTTCTTT
cdr3_aa: CASSYRVGTEAFF

d_call: NA
j_call: TRBJ2-3
clone_size: NA
v_call: TRBV20-1
cdr3_nt: TGCAGTGCTAGAGGGGGACTCCAGATCACAGATACGCAGTATTTT
cdr3_aa: CSARGGLQITDTQYF

d_call: NA
j_call: TRBJ2-7
clone_size: many
v_call: TRBV20-1
cdr3_nt: TGCAGTGCTCCGGACCCGATGGGGCCCTACGAGCAGTACTTC
cdr3_aa: CSAPDPMGPYEQYF